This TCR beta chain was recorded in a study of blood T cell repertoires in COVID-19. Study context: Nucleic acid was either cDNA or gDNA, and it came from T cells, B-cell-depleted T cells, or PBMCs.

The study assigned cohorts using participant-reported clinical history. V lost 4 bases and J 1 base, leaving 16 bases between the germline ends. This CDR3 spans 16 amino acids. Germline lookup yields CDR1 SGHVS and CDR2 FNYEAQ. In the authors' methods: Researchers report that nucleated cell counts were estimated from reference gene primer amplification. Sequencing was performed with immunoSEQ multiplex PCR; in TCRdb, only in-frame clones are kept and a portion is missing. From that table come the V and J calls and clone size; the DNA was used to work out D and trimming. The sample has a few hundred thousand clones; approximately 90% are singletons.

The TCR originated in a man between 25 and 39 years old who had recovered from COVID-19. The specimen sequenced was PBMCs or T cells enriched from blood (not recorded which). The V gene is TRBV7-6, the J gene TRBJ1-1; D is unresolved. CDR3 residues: CASSSNTNSGNTEAFF. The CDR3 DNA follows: TGTGCCAGCAGCTCCAATACGAACTCGGGGAACACTGAAGCTTTCTTT.